The next 16 T cell receptor beta chains were all read from a single sample in a study of T-cell memory formation after mild COVID-19 (dated by TCRdb to the early 2020s). The library was obtained by 5' RACE. Sequencer: Illumina NovaSeq 6000. TCRdb trimmed public reads at Q25 via fastp, called clones via MiXCR and kept in-frame beta chains. Here each entry gathers all rows of one CDR3 protein and keeps the most common genes and DNA. In this sample the table shows 120,000 to 150,000 distinct CDR3 sequences, roughly 21% of which occur a single time. The ten largest account for around 2.4% of the sample. Sequencing was carried out using PBMCs or a T cell subset sorted from them (not recorded which). The receptors stem from an adult woman who had mild COVID-19 (a few samples of this study predate the infection). The sample titles of this study are shuffled in the database, so cell type and time point are left out; the donor was told from shared clones.

A few counts support this clonotype. As DNA, the CDR3 is TGTGCCTGGAGCCTTAGCGGGAGGTCCTACAATGAGCAGTTCTTC. Translating it yields CAWSLSGRSYNEQFF. This chain uses TRBV30 with TRBJ2-1; 10 positions agree with TRBD2. The germline V gene encodes CDR1 GTSNPN and CDR2 SVGIG (reference sequence). J gave up 1 base and V 3 bases, and 3 bases lay outside the gene matches. This CDR3 has 15 amino acids.

There are a few counts of this clonotype. This chain uses TRBV18 with TRBJ2-5, with D hard to call. The CDR3 extends over 13 amino acids. V dropped 5 bases and J dropped 4 bases, with 11 bases sitting between them. CDR1 and CDR2 from the germline V gene are KGHSH and LQKENI. CDR3 protein: CASSTNYGETQYF. The CDR3 DNA reads TGTGCCAGCTCAACAAACTACGGAGAGACCCAGTACTTC.

The chain uses TRBV6-6 and TRBJ2-7, with D hard to call. The CDR3 runs to 13 residues. Germline lookup yields CDR1 MNHNY and CDR2 SVGAGI (reference sequence). Trimming pared 6 bases from V and 5 bases from J, leaving 14 bases between. The CDR3 spells CASSPQRKDEQYF. The DNA of the CDR3 is TGTGCCAGCAGCCCACAGAGAAAGGACGAGCAGTACTTC.

This clonotype has a count of ten or more. V gene TRBV12-3 or TRBV12-4 combines with J gene TRBJ2-7; a weak D match, TRBD2 (5 bases). The CDR3 extends over 12 amino acids. The V end was cut by 6 bases, the J end by 6 bases, with 12 bases between. The CDR3 bases are TGTGCCAGCAGGCCCACTAGTGGCGAGCAGTACTTC. Its translation: CASRPTSGEQYF.

This clonotype was detected only a few times. This chain joins TRBV25-1 and TRBJ2-4; the match to TRBD2 covers 7 bases. The CDR3 runs to 17 residues. V lost 5 bases to trimming and J lost 1 base; unmatched junction nucleotides: 11. Germline CDR1 MGHDK, CDR2 SYGVNS. Written as DNA, the CDR3 is TGTGCCAGCAGTTCAACTGGGGGGGAATACGCCAAAAACATTCAGTACTTC. Protein sequence: CASSSTGGEYAKNIQYF.

This clonotype showed up just a few times. The V gene is TRBV2, the J gene TRBJ2-7, with D perhaps TRBD2 (6 bases). Trimming stripped 8 bases from V and 2 bases from J, with 13 bases between. The CDR3 is 13 residues long. Germline lookup yields CDR1 SNHLY and CDR2 FYNNEI. In DNA, the CDR3 is TGTGCCAGCGCCGGGAGTCCAACCTACGAGCAGTACTTC. Its translation: CASAGSPTYEQYF. The entire variable domain, with the rest obtained from reference TRBV2 and TRBJ2-7, is as follows: EPEVTQTPSHQVTQMGQEVILRCVPISNHLYFYWYRQILGQKVEFLVSFYNNEISEKSEIFDDQFSVERPDGSNFTLKIRSTKLEDSAMYFCASAGSPTYEQYFGPGTRLTVT.

The chain links TRBV6-5 to TRBJ1-2; D gene uncertain. V shed 10 bases and J shed 4 bases, with 25 bases lying between them. Germline CDR1 is MNHEY and CDR2 is SVGAGI. This CDR3 contains 16 residues. This CDR3 is CATTAQARAAFYGYTF. The CDR3 nucleotides are TGTGCCACCACAGCCCAAGCAAGGGCAGCTTTCTATGGCTACACCTTC.

The table lists this clonotype with many counts. This chain links TRBV20-1 with TRBJ2-5, with 8 bases identical to TRBD2. The CDR3 has 16 residues. With V trimmed by 5 bases and J by 1 base, 12 bases remained unmatched. CDR1 and CDR2 from the germline V gene are DFQATT and SNEGSKA (reference sequence). The CDR3 region has the DNA TGCAGTGCTCCTAAGGGAAGCGGGAGCACCCAAGAGACCCAGTACTTC. Encoded protein: CSAPKGSGSTQETQYF.

This sequence joins TRBV5-1 and TRBJ2-5; D is unclear. Trimming shortened V by 2 bases and J by 1 base, and 6 bases separated the two germline ends. The CDR3 length is 13 residues. CDR1 is SGHRS and CDR2 is YFSETQ in the germline V gene. The CDR3, as DNA: TGCGCCAGCAGCTTAAACAGCCAAGAGACCCAGTACTTC. The encoded protein is CASSLNSQETQYF. The whole variable domain, filled in from reference TRBV5-1 and TRBJ2-5, reads KAGVTQTPRYLIKTRGQQVTLSCSPISGHRSVSWYQQTPGQGLQFLFEYFSETQRNKGNFPGRFSGRQFSNSRSEMNVSTLELGDSALYLCASSLNSQETQYFGPGTRLLVL.

The V call is TRBV29-1, the J call TRBJ2-7; D ambiguous. Per germline, CDR1 SQVTM and CDR2 ANQGSEA. Deletions cut 4 bases from V and 6 bases from J, with 13 bases between. The CDR3 runs 12 residues. CDR3 in amino acids: CSVGDLGLEQYF. In DNA, the CDR3 is TGCAGCGTTGGAGACCTTGGGCTCGAGCAGTACTTC.

This clonotype has more than one count but fewer than ten. This chain connects TRBV11-2 to TRBJ2-7; D perhaps matches TRBD2 (5 bases). This CDR3 has 14 amino acids. V lost 5 bases and J lost 6, with 17 bases in between. In germline, CDR1 is SGHAT, CDR2 FQNNGV. CDR3 residues: CASSLRTAGGEQYF. The CDR3 DNA reads TGTGCCAGCAGCCTTAGGACGGCCGGAGGCGAGCAGTACTTC.

Many counts were recorded for this clonotype. The chain employs TRBV12-3 or TRBV12-4 and TRBJ1-5; D is unresolved. Deletions cut 1 base from V and 7 bases from J, with 5 bases between. This CDR3 is 12 amino acids long. CDR3 DNA sequence: TGTGCCAGCAGTTTAGGTGGGCAGCCCCAGCATTTT. Translated, it gives CASSLGGQPQHF.

The chain carries TRBV7-3 and TRBJ2-1; TRBD2 matches at 10 bases. The CDR3 sequence is 19 residues long. V lost 2 bases and J lost 6; bases outside the gene matches: 16. The germline CDR1 and CDR2 sequences are SGHTA and FQGTGA. CDR3 amino acids: CASSLCREEWTSGVNEQFF. DNA of the CDR3: TGTGCCAGCAGCTTATGTCGAGAGGAGTGGACTAGCGGAGTCAATGAGCAGTTCTTC.

The V and J genes are TRBV6-2 or TRBV6-3 and TRBJ2-1; D tentatively fits TRBD1 or TRBD2 (6 bases each). Trimming stripped 10 bases from V and 12 bases from J, with 34 bases between. The CDR3 sequence is 17 residues long. Germline CDR1 MNHEY, CDR2 SVGEGT. The CDR3 bases are TGTGCCACCGGGGACTCCCGTCTTTCCCTGGCAAAGGGGGGGCAGTTCTTC. Its translation: CATGDSRLSLAKGGQFF.

The chain joins TRBV25-1 to TRBJ2-7, with D maybe TRBD1 (6 bases). The CDR3 runs to 12 residues. Germline V gene lookup returns CDR1 MGHDK and CDR2 SYGVNS. V shed 4 bases and J shed 7 bases, with 11 bases lying between them. The CDR3 nucleotides are TGTGCCAGCAGTGGCCGAACAGGGGAGCAGTACTTC. Amino acid sequence: CASSGRTGEQYF.

This sequence joins TRBV7-3 and TRBJ2-3, with TRBD1 matching over 12 bases. Germline lookup yields CDR1 SGHTA and CDR2 FQGTGA. This CDR3 has 15 amino acids. The V gene end was trimmed by 5 bases and the J gene end by 6 bases; junction bases not matched to a gene: 6. The CDR3 nucleotides read TGTGCCAGCAGCCCGGGACAGGGGGCGGGGGATACGCAGTATTTT. It specifies CASSPGQGAGDTQYF. Using reference TRBV7-3 and TRBJ2-3 for the parts outside the CDR3, the full variable domain is GAGVSQTPSNKVTEKGKYVELRCDPISGHTALYWYRQSLGQGPEFLIYFQGTGAADDSGLPNDRFFAVRPEGSVSTLKIQRTERGDSAVYLCASSPGQGAGDTQYFGPGTRLTVL.